The clone carrying this TCR beta chain was observed a handful of times. The data were taken from a study of shared clonotypes between healthy human individuals. Assay used: immunoSEQ multiplex PCR; TCRdb lists only in-frame clones, some missing. Among about 1.4 million clones, roughly 95% were seen once, and the ten largest hold roughly 1.2%. The TCR was taken from a man aged 25 to 40 in good health. The sequencing sample was made of naive CD4+ T cells sorted from blood. The subset: CD45RA+ positively selected.

For the CDR3, the DNA is TGTGCCACCAGCAGAGATGGTTCGCCCCAGCATTTT. Amino acid sequence: CATSRDGSPQHF. The chain has TRBV15 and TRBJ1-5; D is unclear. The germline gives CDR1 LNHNV, CDR2 YYDKDF (reference sequence). Trimming removed 0 bases at V and 9 bases at J, with 6 bases between. The CDR3 is made up of 12 amino acids.